This T cell receptor (beta chain) was recorded in a study of early T cells in non-severe SARS-CoV-2 infection. Study overall: Bulk RNA from unsorted whole blood was sequenced; chains were unpaired. General study points: The matching step, a VDJdb search, favored anti-spike CD8 responses and missed private and CD4 specificities.

Notes on this clonotype: Its antigen is not known.

Individual cDNA molecules received unique molecular identifiers during library preparation. TCRdb re-called the 5' RACE reads with MiXCR, one entry per CDR3 protein. Of 85,000 to 90,000 distinct CDR3 sequences listed, roughly 14% are singletons. Trimming took off 6 bases at V and 4 bases at J, with 12 bases between the two ends. From germline, CDR1 is SGHRS and CDR2 YFSETQ. This CDR3 is built from 13 residues. V and J are TRBV5-1 and TRBJ2-3, with D perhaps TRBD1 (6 bases). The sequenced material came from whole blood. This TCR was recovered from an adult who was a healthcare worker with PCR-confirmed SARS-CoV-2 infection or an uninfected control (not recorded which). This CDR3 reads CASTREGADTQYF. In DNA, the CDR3 is TGCGCCAGCACACGAGAGGGGGCAGATACGCAGTATTTT.